The 3 T cell receptor beta chains listed next were all sequenced from one sample in a study of shared clonotypes between healthy human individuals. Measured with immunoSEQ multiplex PCR; TCRdb has only the in-frame clones, and not every one. In the table there are some 1,400,000 clones, more than 95% of which are singletons. Sequenced input: naive CD4+ T cells sorted from blood. Subset denoted: CD45RA+ positively selected. The receptors were sampled from a man aged 25-45 years in good health.

The rearrangement links TRBV20-1 to TRBJ2-3; D is unclear. The CDR3 sequence is 11 residues long. Germline lookup yields CDR1 DFQATT and CDR2 SNEGSKA (reference sequence). The V end lost 6 bases, the J end lost 7 bases, and 11 bases lay between the germline ends. CDR3: CSASWSNTQYF. The CDR3 DNA sequence: TGCAGTGCCTCGTGGAGCAATACGCAGTATTTT.

The chain combines TRBV15 with TRBJ2-4, with 15 bases that match TRBD2. The CDR3 sequence is 15 residues long. The germline CDR1 and CDR2 sequences are LNHNV and YYDKDF (reference sequence). The V and J ends lost 7 bases and 9 bases, in that order; junction bases with no gene match: 7. Written as DNA, the CDR3 is TGTGCCACCACCAGGACTAGCGGGAGGGAGGGCATTCAGTACTTC. This sequence encodes CATTRTSGREGIQYF.

The chain employs TRBV27 and TRBJ1-4, with 7 bases aligning to TRBD1. Losses at the gene ends were 6 bases for V and 5 bases for J; bases not matched to a gene: 15. The CDR3 is 17 amino acids. Germline lookup yields CDR1 MNHEY and CDR2 SMNVEV (reference sequence). CDR3 bases: TGTGCCAGCAGGCCATCGCCCCTCGGGACAGCAAATGAAAAACTGTTTTTT. Protein product: CASRPSPLGTANEKLFF. Combining the CDR3 with reference TRBV27 and TRBJ1-4 gives the whole variable domain EAQVTQNPRYLITVTGKKLTVTCSQNMNHEYMSWYRQDPGLGLRQIYYSMNVEVTDKGDVPEGYKVSRKEKRNFPLILESPSPNQTSLYFCASRPSPLGTANEKLFFGSGTQLSVL.